These 23 T cell receptor beta chains originate from one sample sequenced in a study of Ad26.COV2.S vaccination and SARS-CoV-2 variants. The treatment denotes: about 20 received Ad26.COV2.S at low or high dose, single or two shots; roughly five received placebo; per-sample allocation not given. Sampling happened 63 days after the first vaccine or placebo injection. Assay: immunoSEQ multiplex PCR; the TCRdb copy retains only in-frame clones and omits some. The sample lists around 380,000 clones, approximately 90% seen once, with 3% to 3.5% in the top ten. The material was peripheral blood, obtained in a trial of Ad26.COV2.S vaccine versus placebo. The receptors derive from a person between 18 and 65 years old who received the Ad26.COV2.S COVID-19 vaccine or a placebo.

This clone was seen just once. J is TRBJ2-1 and V is TRBV11-2; 9 nucleotides match TRBD2. The CDR3 extends over 14 amino acids. Germline lookup yields CDR1 SGHAT and CDR2 FQNNGV. After removal of 0 bases from V and 10 bases from J, the junction contained 4 bases not matched to a gene. CDR3 sequence: CASSLDLLAGEQFF. DNA for the CDR3: TGTGCCAGCAGCTTAGATCTACTAGCGGGCGAGCAGTTCTTC.

The chain recombines TRBV15 with TRBJ2-6; D gene unclear. Per the germline V gene, CDR1 is LNHNV and CDR2 is YYDKDF (reference sequence). This CDR3 contains 17 residues. V was trimmed by 1 base and J by 0 bases, leaving 10 bases between them. In nucleotides, the CDR3 is TGTGCCACCAGCAGAGGCCTACAATCCTCTGGGGCCAACGTCCTGACTTTC. It encodes CATSRGLQSSGANVLTF.

The table lists this clone with a count of one. This chain uses TRBV7-9 with TRBJ2-7, with 7 bases aligning to TRBD1. Germline values: CDR1 SEHNR, CDR2 FQNEAQ (reference sequence). The V gene end was trimmed by 11 bases and the J gene end by 4 bases; junction bases not matched to a gene: 11. The CDR3 loop spans 13 amino acids. CDR3 protein: CAVPGQPMYEQYF. CDR3 in DNA: TGTGCCGTGCCGGGACAGCCTATGTACGAGCAGTACTTC.

The V call is TRBV7-9, the J call TRBJ1-4, with TRBD1 matching over 10 bases. Trimming took 5 bases from V and 5 from J; bases not matched to a gene: 5. The CDR3 is 15 amino acids. Per germline, CDR1 SEHNR and CDR2 FQNEAQ (reference sequence). CDR3 nucleotide sequence: TGTGCCAGCAGCCCCCGGGACAGGGGAAATGAAAAACTGTTTTTT. This codes for CASSPRDRGNEKLFF.

The V and J genes are TRBV5-4 and TRBJ2-1; 10 nucleotides align to TRBD2. Trimming removed 4 bases from V and 2 bases from J; junction bases left unmatched: 15. This CDR3 is built from 19 residues. Germline CDR1 reads SGHNT; CDR2 reads YYREEE (reference sequence). CDR3 in amino acids: CASSQRSSGGRSPYNEQFF. The CDR3 bases are TGTGCCAGCAGCCAGCGTAGTAGCGGGGGGCGTTCACCCTACAATGAGCAGTTCTTC.

This chain links TRBV2 with TRBJ2-3, with D perhaps matching TRBD2 (7 bases). Germline CDR1 is SNHLY and CDR2 is FYNNEI. The CDR3 spans 15 residues. Trimming stripped 3 bases from V and 1 base from J, with 11 bases between. Written as DNA, the CDR3 is TGTGCCAGCAGTGATGCGGGGGCCGGCACAGATACGCAGTATTTT. It specifies CASSDAGAGTDTQYF.

This clone appeared once. The rearrangement joins TRBV2 to TRBJ1-6; unclear D gene. V was cut by 5 bases and J by 7 bases, with 12 bases left in between. Germline V gives CDR1 SNHLY, CDR2 FYNNEI. The CDR3 is 14 residues long. The CDR3 DNA reads TGTGCCAGCAGTTCAGAGCAAAGAAATTCACCCCTCCACTTT. Translating it yields CASSSEQRNSPLHF.

The CDR3 protein is CASSTLGSPLHF. The CDR3 DNA reads as TGTGCCAGCAGTACCCTCGGTTCACCCCTCCACTTT. V and J are TRBV6-5 and TRBJ1-6, with D unresolved. The germline V and J ends were trimmed by 5 bases and 9 bases, with 8 bases remaining between them. Germline loops: CDR1 MNHEY, CDR2 SVGAGI. The CDR3 covers 12 residues.

V gene TRBV24-1 combines with J gene TRBJ2-1, with D uncertain. Germline V gives CDR1 KGHDR, CDR2 SFDVKD. Trimming took 2 bases from V and 6 from J, leaving 13 bases between them. The CDR3 extends over 15 amino acids. The DNA for the CDR3 is TGTGCCACCAGTGATTCTCGGCAGGATCCCAATGAGCAGTTCTTC. Its translation: CATSDSRQDPNEQFF.

This chain joins TRBV11-2 and TRBJ1-6; TRBD1 matches at 9 bases. CDR1 is SGHAT and CDR2 is FQNNGV in the germline V gene. This CDR3 region has 16 residues. The trim removed 4 bases at V and 7 bases at J, leaving 8 bases unmatched. CDR3 nucleotides: TGTGCCAGCAGCTATATCCGGACAGGGGAGAATTCACCCCTCCACTTT. Its protein product is CASSYIRTGENSPLHF.

This chain joins TRBV19 and TRBJ1-6; 7 nucleotides line up with TRBD1. Germline-derived CDR1 and CDR2 are LNHDA and SQIVND (reference sequence). This CDR3 is 15 amino acids long. V lost 6 bases to trimming and J lost 6 bases; unmatched junction nucleotides: 8. In DNA, the CDR3 is TGTGCCAGTAGATCGACCGGGACAGTTAATTCACCCCTCCACTTT. It is translated as CASRSTGTVNSPLHF.

This clone turned up a few times. This chain connects TRBV29-1 to TRBJ1-1; D not certain. Germline V gives CDR1 SQVTM, CDR2 ANQGSEA. Trimming cost V 7 bases and J 1 base, with 13 bases left between them. The CDR3 has 13 amino acids. The DNA for the CDR3 is TGCAGCGCTGGCTATGGGCGGAACACTGAAGCTTTCTTT. Its translation is CSAGYGRNTEAFF. Together with reference TRBV29-1 and TRBJ1-1, the CDR3 gives the full variable domain: SAVISQKPSRDICQRGTSLTIQCQVDSQVTMMFWYRQQPGQSLTLIATANQGSEATYESGFVIDKFPISRPNLTFSTLTVSNMSPEDSSIYLCSAGYGRNTEAFFGQGTRLTVV.

This clone appeared a single time. The chain employs TRBV18 and TRBJ2-5, with 7 bases lining up with TRBD2. CDR1 and CDR2 from the germline V gene are KGHSH and LQKENI. The CDR3 totals 14 residues. The V segment lost 1 base and the J segment 5 bases; nucleotides outside the gene matches: 4. The CDR3 sequence is CASSPLHGGETQYF. The CDR3 nucleotides are TGTGCCAGCTCACCACTCCACGGGGGGGAGACCCAGTACTTC.

This clone appeared once. The chain combines TRBV5-1 with TRBJ1-2; TRBD1 agrees at 7 bases. This CDR3 is 16 amino acids long. Per the germline V gene, CDR1 is SGHRS and CDR2 is YFSETQ. Trimming took 3 bases from V and 1 from J; bases not matched to a gene: 9. CDR3 in amino acids: CASSYLWDSLNYGYTF. CDR3 DNA sequence: TGCGCCAGCAGCTACCTATGGGACAGCCTTAACTATGGCTACACCTTC.

The V call is TRBV24-1, the J call TRBJ1-1; D is ambiguous. Germline V lookup: CDR1 KGHDR, CDR2 SFDVKD. V lost 8 bases, J lost 2 bases, and 14 bases lay in between. This CDR3 comprises 14 residues. The CDR3 reads CATMGGPSNTEAFF. DNA of the CDR3: TGTGCCACCATGGGAGGCCCCTCCAACACTGAAGCTTTCTTT.

The chain links TRBV3-1 (or the pseudogene TRBV3-2) to TRBJ2-1; no clear D gene. The V end was cut by 0 bases, the J end by 10 bases, with 10 bases between. Germline V gives CDR1 LGHDT, CDR2 YNNKEL (reference sequence). This CDR3 is 13 amino acids long. The CDR3 sequence is CASSQEWATEQFF. CDR3 DNA: TGTGCCAGCAGCCAAGAATGGGCTACGGAGCAGTTCTTC.

This chain uses TRBV4-2 with TRBJ2-3; 8 nucleotides match TRBD2. Losses at the gene ends were 0 bases for V and 5 bases for J; bases not matched to a gene: 10. This CDR3 comprises 17 residues. Germline loops: CDR1 LGHNA, CDR2 YNFKEQ. CDR3 nucleotides: TGTGCCAGCAGCCAAGAGGGAACGGGGGGGCTGGTAGATACGCAGTATTTT. It yields the protein CASSQEGTGGLVDTQYF.

This clone was detected only a few times. This chain links TRBV24-1 with TRBJ1-5; D not certain. V was pared by 4 bases and J by 2 bases, with 8 bases between. The CDR3 length is 14 residues. The germline V gene has CDR1 KGHDR and CDR2 SFDVKD. CDR3 DNA sequence: TGTGCCACCAGTGAGGGTTGGGGCAATCAGCCCCAGCATTTT. It yields the protein CATSEGWGNQPQHF.

CDR3 in DNA: TGTGCCAGCTCGCGTCTAACCCTAGGGACAGGGGATTACGAGCAGTACTTC. Translating gives CASSRLTLGTGDYEQYF. The chain employs TRBV27 and TRBJ2-7, with TRBD1 matching 10 bases. Germline V lookup: CDR1 MNHEY, CDR2 SMNVEV (reference sequence). With V trimmed by 8 bases and J by 4 bases, 17 bases remained unmatched. This CDR3 has 17 residues.

This chain connects TRBV5-1 to TRBJ1-4; the match to TRBD1 covers 10 bases. V lost 0 bases to trimming and J lost 5 bases; unmatched junction nucleotides: 4. There are 16 residues in the CDR3. Germline V CDR1 and CDR2: SGHRS, YFSETQ. The CDR3 DNA follows: TGCGCCAGCAGCTTGGGGGGACAGGGGTGGAATGAAAAACTGTTTTTT. Amino acids: CASSLGGQGWNEKLFF.

CDR3 coding DNA: TGCGCCAGCAGCCAAGATCCGTCCGGAACTAGGGCCTTGGACGAGCAGTACTTC. It specifies CASSQDPSGTRALDEQYF. The V and J genes are TRBV4-1 and TRBJ2-7; tentatively, D is TRBD2 (5 bases). This CDR3 is built from 18 residues. Germline V CDR1 and CDR2: MGHRA, YSYEKL. The V and J ends lost 0 bases and 5 bases respectively, with 23 bases between them.

The chain has TRBV3-1 (or the pseudogene TRBV3-2) and TRBJ2-7; D perhaps matches TRBD1 (6 bases). In germline, CDR1 is LGHDT, CDR2 YNNKEL (reference sequence). The CDR3 extends over 14 amino acids. Trimming left V 4 bases short and J 3 bases short, with 13 bases between. The DNA for the CDR3 is TGTGCCAGCAGCCTAGGACAGCGCGGCTACGAGCAGTACTTC. Protein sequence: CASSLGQRGYEQYF.

The gene calls are TRBV5-8 and TRBJ2-1; possibly TRBD1 for D (5 bases). This CDR3 region has 14 residues. V dropped 4 bases and J dropped 5 bases, with 13 bases sitting between them. The germline V gene has CDR1 SGHTS and CDR2 YDEGEE. The DNA of the CDR3 is TGTGCCAGCAGCCCGGAGACAGAGAACAATGAGCAGTTCTTC. Encoded protein: CASSPETENNEQFF.